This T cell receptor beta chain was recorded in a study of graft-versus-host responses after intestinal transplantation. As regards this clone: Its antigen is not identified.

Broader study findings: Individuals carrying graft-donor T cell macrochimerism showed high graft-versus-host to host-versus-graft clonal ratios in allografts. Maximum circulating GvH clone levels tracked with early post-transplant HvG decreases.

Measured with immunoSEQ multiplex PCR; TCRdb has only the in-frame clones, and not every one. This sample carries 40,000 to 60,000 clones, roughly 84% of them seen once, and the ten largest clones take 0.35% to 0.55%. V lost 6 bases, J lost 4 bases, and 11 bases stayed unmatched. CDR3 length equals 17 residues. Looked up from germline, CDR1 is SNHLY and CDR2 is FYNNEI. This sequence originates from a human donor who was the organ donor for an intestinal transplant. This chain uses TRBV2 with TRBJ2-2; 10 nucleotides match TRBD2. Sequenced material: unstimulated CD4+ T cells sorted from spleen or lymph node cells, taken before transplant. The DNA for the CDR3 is TGTGCCAGCAGCCCCTTCGGGGCTAGCGGGGGCACCGGGGAGCTGTTTTTT. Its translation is CASSPFGASGGTGELFF. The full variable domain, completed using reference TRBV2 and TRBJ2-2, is EPEVTQTPSHQVTQMGQEVILRCVPISNHLYFYWYRQILGQKVEFLVSFYNNEISEKSEIFDDQFSVERPDGSNFTLKIRSTKLEDSAMYFCASSPFGASGGTGELFFGEGSRLTVL.